This TCR beta chain was obtained from a study of blood T cell repertoires in COVID-19 (TCRdb year 2020). Regarding the research as a whole: The collaborator samples originated in the United States, Italy and Spain and spanned the acute and convalescent phases of COVID-19. The material from the prospective study consisted of cDNA or gDNA derived from T cells, B-cell-depleted T cells, or PBMCs. The dataset comprised deeply sampled blood TCRbeta repertoires from subjects exposed to, actively infected with, or recovered from COVID-19. The repertoires were released in a freely available public database intended as a resource for research on the immune response to SARS-CoV-2. The samples were drawn from two sources: the first 160 participants of the ongoing ImmuneRACE study, and fewer than 1,500 subjects contributed by 6 global collaborators. Nearly every sample came with metadata listing a de-identified subject ID, COVID-19 status, age in years and sex. Where HLA class I and class II types were available, the types were taken from metadata supplied by the sample provider, not from assay-based typing.

Worth noting for this clone: Its antigen specificity is not known. No per-base quality is available; no much larger clone lies one base away.

The CDR3 runs 15 residues from the cysteine to the phenylalanine. CDR3 DNA is the only sequence kept; it has 45 bases, read in frame from the first base. CDR1 MDHEN and CDR2 SYDVKM were looked up in the germline V gene. Between the V and J ends, shortened by 3 bases and 8 bases respectively, the junction contains 17 bases. Participants in the prospective study were enrolled through a virtual design, were aged 18 to 89 years, and lived in roughly 25 United States geographic areas. Cohort assignment in the prospective study relied on participant-reported clinical history from a screening survey and a study questionnaire. Mobile phlebotomists in the prospective study collected whole blood, serum and a nasopharyngeal or oropharyngeal swab from every participant. Prospective study participants could optionally give additional blood draws and questionnaires over a roughly 2-month period. Before DNA extraction, blood samples from the prospective study were shipped at room temperature or frozen.

Beyond this particular receptor, the publication reports: The quantity of clinical and demographic metadata differed by source and by participant and was supplied without curation.

The immunoSEQ Assay, a bias-controlled multiplex PCR, was used to amplify TCRbeta CDR3 regions from genomic DNA. As for the original processing: The number of nucleated cells in each sample was estimated by amplification of reference gene primers within the assay. To quantify the absolute abundance of each unique TCRbeta CDR3 rearrangement, sequence reads were collapsed and filtered. For each sample, productive Simpson clonality was calculated as the square root of Simpson's diversity index across productive rearrangements. The table comes from immuneACCESS by way of TCRdb, which keeps in-frame sequences with V and J called. Part of the clones is missing from these tables; in studies checked, under half for an unresolved V gene and the rest for unknown reasons. That table supplies the V and J calls and clone size; D and trimming were determined from the DNA. The sample data list approximately 150,000 clones, and about 80% of these were observed just once. The top ten clonotypes cover about 2.2% of the sample.

The clonotype originates from a man aged 40-50 years with acute COVID-19. Sequenced material: PBMCs or T cells enriched from blood (not recorded which). The sequence links TRBV28 to TRBJ2-1; TRBD2 is a weak D gene call, 7 bases matching. The nucleotide sequence reads as follows: TGTGCCAGCAGTTTTGTTCGGGGGGCAAGGGATGAGCAGTTCTTC. It encodes CASSFVRGARDEQFF.